This T cell receptor beta chain is drawn from a study of blood T cell repertoires in COVID-19. Repertoires were generated with immunoSEQ multiplex PCR, while TCRdb's copy carries only in-frame clones and drops some. The repertoire holds approximately 100,000 clones, with over 75% as singletons. CDR3 size: 15 residues. Between the trimmed V and J ends, which lost 3 bases and 8 bases, there was a span of 19 bases. Germline values: CDR1 KGHSH, CDR2 LQKENI. The source material was peripheral blood. The sequence was obtained from a human donor in a cohort sampled during active COVID-19. The chain carries TRBV18 and TRBJ1-2; perhaps TRBD1 as D (6 bases). In DNA form, the CDR3 reads TGTGCCAGCTCACCTATCCTAACAGGGTGGGACGGCTACACCTTC. The encoded protein is CASSPILTGWDGYTF. Full variable domain (missing parts from reference TRBV18 and TRBJ1-2): NAGVMQNPRHLVRRRGQEARLRCSPMKGHSHVYWYRQLPEEGLKFMVYLQKENIIDESGMPKERFSAEFPKEGPSILRIQQVVRGDSAAYFCASSPILTGWDGYTFGSGTRLTVV.